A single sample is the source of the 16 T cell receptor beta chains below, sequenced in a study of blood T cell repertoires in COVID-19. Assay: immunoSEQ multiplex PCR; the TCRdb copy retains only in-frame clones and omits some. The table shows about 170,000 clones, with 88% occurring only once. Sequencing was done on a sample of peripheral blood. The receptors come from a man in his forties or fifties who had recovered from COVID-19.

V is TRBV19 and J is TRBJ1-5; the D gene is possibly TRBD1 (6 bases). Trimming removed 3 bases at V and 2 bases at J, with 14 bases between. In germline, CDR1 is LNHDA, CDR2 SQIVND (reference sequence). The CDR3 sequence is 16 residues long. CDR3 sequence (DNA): TGTGCCAGTAGTATTAGCCAGGGGAGACGCAATCAGCCCCAGCATTTT. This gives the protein CASSISQGRRNQPQHF.

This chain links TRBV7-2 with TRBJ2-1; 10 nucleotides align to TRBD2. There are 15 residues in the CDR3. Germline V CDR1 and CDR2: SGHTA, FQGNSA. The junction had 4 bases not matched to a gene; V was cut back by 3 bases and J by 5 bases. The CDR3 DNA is TGTGCCAGCAGCTTCGGACTAGCGGTTAACAATGAGCAGTTCTTC. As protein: CASSFGLAVNNEQFF.

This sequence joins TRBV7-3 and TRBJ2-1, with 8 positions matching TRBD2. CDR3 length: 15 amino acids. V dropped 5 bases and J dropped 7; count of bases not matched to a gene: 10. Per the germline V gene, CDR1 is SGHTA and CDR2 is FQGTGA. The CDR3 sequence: CASSHLAGGINEQFF. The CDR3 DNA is TGTGCCAGCAGCCATTTGGCGGGGGGTATTAATGAGCAGTTCTTC.

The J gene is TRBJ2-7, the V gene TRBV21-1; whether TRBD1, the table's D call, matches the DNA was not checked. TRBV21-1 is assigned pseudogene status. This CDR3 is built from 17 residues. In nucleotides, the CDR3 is TGTGCCAGCAGCAAAGGGGGGCACAGGGGGGAAGCCTACGAGCAGTACTTC. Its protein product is CASSKGGHRGEAYEQYF.

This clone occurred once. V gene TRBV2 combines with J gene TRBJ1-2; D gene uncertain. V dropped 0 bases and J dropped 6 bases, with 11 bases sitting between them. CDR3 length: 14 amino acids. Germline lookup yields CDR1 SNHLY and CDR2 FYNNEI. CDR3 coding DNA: TGTGCCAGCAGTGAAGCGCTTCGGGGTAATGGCTACACCTTC. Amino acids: CASSEALRGNGYTF. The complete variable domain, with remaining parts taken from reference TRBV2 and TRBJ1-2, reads EPEVTQTPSHQVTQMGQEVILRCVPISNHLYFYWYRQILGQKVEFLVSFYNNEISEKSEIFDDQFSVERPDGSNFTLKIRSTKLEDSAMYFCASSEALRGNGYTFGSGTRLTVV.

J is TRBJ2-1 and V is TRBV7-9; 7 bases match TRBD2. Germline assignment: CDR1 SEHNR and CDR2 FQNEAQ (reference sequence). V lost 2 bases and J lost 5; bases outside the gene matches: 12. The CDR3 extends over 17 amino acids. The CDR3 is CASSLSPDGRINNEQFF. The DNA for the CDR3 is TGTGCCAGCAGCTTAAGTCCGGACGGGAGGATCAACAATGAGCAGTTCTTC.

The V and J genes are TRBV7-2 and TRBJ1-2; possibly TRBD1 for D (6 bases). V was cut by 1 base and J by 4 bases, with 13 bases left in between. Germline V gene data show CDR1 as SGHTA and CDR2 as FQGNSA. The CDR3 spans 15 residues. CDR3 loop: CASSLGSGVSYGYTF. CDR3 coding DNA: TGTGCCAGCAGCTTAGGATCAGGGGTTAGCTATGGCTACACCTTC.

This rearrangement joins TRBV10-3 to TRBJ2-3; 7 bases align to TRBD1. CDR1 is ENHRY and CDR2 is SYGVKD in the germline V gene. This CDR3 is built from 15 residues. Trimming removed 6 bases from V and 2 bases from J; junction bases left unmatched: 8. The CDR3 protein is CAISDDRVATDTQYF. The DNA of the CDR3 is TGTGCCATCAGCGACGACAGGGTGGCCACAGATACGCAGTATTTT.

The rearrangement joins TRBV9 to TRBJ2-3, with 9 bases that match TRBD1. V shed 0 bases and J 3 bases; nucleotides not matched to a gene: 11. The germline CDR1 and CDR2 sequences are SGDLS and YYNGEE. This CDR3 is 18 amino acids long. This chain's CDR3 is CASSVASTGTGPTDTQYF. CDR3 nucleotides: TGTGCCAGCAGCGTAGCCTCAACCGGGACAGGGCCTACAGATACGCAGTATTTT.

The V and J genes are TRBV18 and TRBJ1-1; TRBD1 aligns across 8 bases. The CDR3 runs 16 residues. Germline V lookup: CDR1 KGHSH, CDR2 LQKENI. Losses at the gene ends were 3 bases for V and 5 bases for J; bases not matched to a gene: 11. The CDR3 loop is CASSPRLQGGGTEAFF. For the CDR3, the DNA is TGTGCCAGCTCACCGCGGCTACAGGGGGGAGGTACTGAAGCTTTCTTT.

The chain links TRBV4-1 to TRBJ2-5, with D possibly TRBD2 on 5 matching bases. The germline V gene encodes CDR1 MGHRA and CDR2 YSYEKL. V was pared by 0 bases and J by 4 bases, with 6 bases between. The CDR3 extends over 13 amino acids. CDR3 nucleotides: TGCGCCAGCAGCCAAGATCGGGGAGAGACCCAGTACTTC. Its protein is CASSQDRGETQYF.

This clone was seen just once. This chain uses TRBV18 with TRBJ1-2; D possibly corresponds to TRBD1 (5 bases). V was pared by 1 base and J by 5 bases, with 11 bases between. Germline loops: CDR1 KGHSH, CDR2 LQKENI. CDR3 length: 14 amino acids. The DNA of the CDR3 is TGTGCCAGCTCACCACTGGCGACAGAATATGGCTACACCTTC. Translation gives CASSPLATEYGYTF.

The CDR3 bases are TGTGCCAGCAGTCCCCCGGGACTCCCAGATACGCAGTATTTT. It is translated as CASSPPGLPDTQYF. This chain joins TRBV27 and TRBJ2-3; TRBD2 is a possible D gene (6 bases). Germline V gene data show CDR1 as MNHEY and CDR2 as SMNVEV (reference sequence). CDR3 length: 14 residues. The germline V and J ends were trimmed by 5 bases and 4 bases, with 13 bases remaining between them.

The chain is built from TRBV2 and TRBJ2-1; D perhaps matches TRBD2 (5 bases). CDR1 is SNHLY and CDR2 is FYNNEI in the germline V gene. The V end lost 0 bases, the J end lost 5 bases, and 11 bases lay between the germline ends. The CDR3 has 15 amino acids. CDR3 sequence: CASSEARGPHNEQFF. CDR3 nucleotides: TGTGCCAGCAGTGAAGCGCGAGGGCCCCACAATGAGCAGTTCTTC.

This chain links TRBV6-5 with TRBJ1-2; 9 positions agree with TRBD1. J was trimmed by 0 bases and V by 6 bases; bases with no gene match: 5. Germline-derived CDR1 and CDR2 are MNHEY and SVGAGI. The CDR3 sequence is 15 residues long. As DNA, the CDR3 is TGTGCCAGCAGCCCCCGACAGGGGGCTAACTATGGCTACACCTTC. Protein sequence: CASSPRQGANYGYTF.

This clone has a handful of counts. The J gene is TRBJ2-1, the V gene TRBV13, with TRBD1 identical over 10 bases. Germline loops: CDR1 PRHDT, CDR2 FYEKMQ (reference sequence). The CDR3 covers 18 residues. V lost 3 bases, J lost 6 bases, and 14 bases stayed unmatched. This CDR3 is CASSFPGGGTGVGNEQFF. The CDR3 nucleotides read TGTGCCAGCAGCTTCCCAGGAGGGGGGACAGGGGTGGGCAATGAGCAGTTCTTC.